This TCR beta chain was recorded in a study of radiotherapy plus CTLA-4 blockade in lung cancer. With 6 bases clipped from V and 7 bases from J, the junction kept 9 bases outside the gene matches. The CDR3 totals 14 residues. Germline CDR1 and CDR2: SNHLY and FYNNEI. Assay used: immunoSEQ multiplex PCR; TCRdb lists only in-frame clones, some missing. The profile shows more than 90,000 clones, around 88% of them singletons. On this clone: What it recognizes is unknown.

Chemo-refractory metastatic non-small-cell lung cancer patients were treated with focal radiation plus CTLA-4 blockade with ipilimumab. The study, taken as a whole, reports: In blood, early T cell clone dynamics reportedly predicted response best, together with interferon-beta. In blood, TCR clones derived from the tumor expanded after radiotherapy plus ipilimumab.

This specimen was peripheral blood, taken from a patient treated with radiotherapy plus ipilimumab. This sequence was found in a human donor with non-small cell lung cancer that progressed on radiotherapy plus ipilimumab. V and J are TRBV2 and TRBJ1-5; 7 nucleotides agree with TRBD1. The CDR3 nucleotides read TGTGCCAGCAGAGACAGGGTTTCCGGGCAGCCCCAGCATTTT. This encodes CASRDRVSGQPQHF.